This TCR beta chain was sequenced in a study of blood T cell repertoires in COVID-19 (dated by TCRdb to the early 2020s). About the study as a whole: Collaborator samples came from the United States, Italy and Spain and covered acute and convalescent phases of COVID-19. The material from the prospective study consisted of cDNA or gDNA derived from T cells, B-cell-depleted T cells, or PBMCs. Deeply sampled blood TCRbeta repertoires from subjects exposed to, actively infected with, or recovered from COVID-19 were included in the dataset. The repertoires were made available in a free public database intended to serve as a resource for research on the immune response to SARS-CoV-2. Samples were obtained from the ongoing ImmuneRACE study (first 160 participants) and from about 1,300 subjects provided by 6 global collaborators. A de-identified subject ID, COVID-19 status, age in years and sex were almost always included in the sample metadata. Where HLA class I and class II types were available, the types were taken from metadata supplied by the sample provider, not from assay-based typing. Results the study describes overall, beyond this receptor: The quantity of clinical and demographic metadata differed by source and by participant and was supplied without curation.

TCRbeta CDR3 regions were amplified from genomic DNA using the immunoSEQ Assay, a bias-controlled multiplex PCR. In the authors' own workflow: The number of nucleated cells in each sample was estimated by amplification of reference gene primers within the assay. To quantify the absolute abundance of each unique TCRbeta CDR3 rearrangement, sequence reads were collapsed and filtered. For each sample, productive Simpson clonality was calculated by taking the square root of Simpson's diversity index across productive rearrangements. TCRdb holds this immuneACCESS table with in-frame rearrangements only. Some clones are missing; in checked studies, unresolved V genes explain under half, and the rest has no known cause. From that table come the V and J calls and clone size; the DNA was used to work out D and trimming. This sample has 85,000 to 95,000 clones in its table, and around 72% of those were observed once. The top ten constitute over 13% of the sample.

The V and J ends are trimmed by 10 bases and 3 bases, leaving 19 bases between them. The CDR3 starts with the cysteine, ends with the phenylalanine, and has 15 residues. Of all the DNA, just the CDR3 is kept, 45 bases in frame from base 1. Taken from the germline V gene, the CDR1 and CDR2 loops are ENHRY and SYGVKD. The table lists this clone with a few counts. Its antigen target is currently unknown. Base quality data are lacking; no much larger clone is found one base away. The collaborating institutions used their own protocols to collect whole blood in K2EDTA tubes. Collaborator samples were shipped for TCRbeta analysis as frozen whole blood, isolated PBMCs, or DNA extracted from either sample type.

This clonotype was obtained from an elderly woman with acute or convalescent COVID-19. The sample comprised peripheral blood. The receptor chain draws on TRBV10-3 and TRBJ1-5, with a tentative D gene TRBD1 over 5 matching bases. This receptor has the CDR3 CATTSSGTDNQPQHF. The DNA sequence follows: TGTGCCACCACTTCTTCAGGGACTGACAATCAGCCCCAGCATTTT.